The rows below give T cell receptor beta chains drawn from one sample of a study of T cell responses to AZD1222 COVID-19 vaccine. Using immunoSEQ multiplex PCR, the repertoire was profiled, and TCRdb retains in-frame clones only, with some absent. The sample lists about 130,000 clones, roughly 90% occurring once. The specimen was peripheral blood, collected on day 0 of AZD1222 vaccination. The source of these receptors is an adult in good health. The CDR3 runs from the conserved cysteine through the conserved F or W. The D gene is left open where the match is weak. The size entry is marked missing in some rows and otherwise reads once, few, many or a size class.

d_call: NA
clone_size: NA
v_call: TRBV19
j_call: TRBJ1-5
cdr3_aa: CASSINRGGDQPQHF
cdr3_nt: TGTGCCAGTAGTATTAATCGGGGGGGTGATCAGCCCCAGCATTTT

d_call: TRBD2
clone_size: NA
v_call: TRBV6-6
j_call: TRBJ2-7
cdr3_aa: CASSPPGTSGSSREQYF
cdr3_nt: TGTGCCAGCAGTCCCCCCGGGACTAGCGGGAGTAGTCGGGAGCAGTACTTC

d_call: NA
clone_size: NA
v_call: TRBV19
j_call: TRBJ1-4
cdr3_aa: CASSIDREKLFF
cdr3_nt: TGTGCCAGTAGTATAGACAGGGAAAAACTGTTTTTT

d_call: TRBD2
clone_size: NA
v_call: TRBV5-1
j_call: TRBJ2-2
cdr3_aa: CASSSLAGVDTGELFF
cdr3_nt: TGCGCCAGCAGCTCGTTAGCGGGAGTAGACACCGGGGAGCTGTTTTTT

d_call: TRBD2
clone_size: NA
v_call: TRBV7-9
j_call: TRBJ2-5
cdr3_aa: CASSLGLAGEETQYF
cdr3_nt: TGTGCCAGCAGCTTGGGACTAGCGGGAGAAGAGACCCAGTACTTC

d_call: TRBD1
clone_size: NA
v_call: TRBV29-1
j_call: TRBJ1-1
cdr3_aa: CSASGQENTEAFF
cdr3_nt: TGCAGCGCTTCCGGACAGGAGAACACTGAAGCTTTCTTT

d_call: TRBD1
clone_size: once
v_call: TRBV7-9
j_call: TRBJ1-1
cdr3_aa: CASTPTGWWNTEAFF
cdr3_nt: TGTGCCAGCACCCCGACAGGGTGGTGGAACACTGAAGCTTTCTTT

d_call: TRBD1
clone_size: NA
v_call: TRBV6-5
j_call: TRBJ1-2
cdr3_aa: CASSLTGANTQGYTF
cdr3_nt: TGTGCCAGCAGTTTAACAGGGGCGAATACCCAAGGCTACACCTTC

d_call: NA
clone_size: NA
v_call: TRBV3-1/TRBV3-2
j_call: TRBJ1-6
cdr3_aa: CASSQEASANSPLHF
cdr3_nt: TGTGCCAGCAGCCAAGAGGCGAGCGCTAATTCACCCCTCCACTTT

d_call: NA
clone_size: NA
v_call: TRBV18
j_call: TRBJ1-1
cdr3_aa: CASSPVHDTEAFF
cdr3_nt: TGTGCCAGCTCACCTGTCCATGACACTGAAGCTTTCTTT

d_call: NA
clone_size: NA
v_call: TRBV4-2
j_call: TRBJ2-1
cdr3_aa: CASSQEGYNEQFF
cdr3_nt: TGTGCCAGCAGCCAAGAGGGCTACAATGAGCAGTTCTTC

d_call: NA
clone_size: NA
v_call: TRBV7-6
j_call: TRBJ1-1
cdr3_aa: CASSPRLTEAFF
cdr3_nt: TGTGCCAGCAGCCCCCGACTGACTGAAGCTTTCTTT

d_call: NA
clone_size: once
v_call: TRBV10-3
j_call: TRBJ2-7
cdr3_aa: CAISGRDKPYEQYF
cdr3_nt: TGTGCCATCAGTGGCCGGGACAAGCCCTACGAGCAGTACTTC

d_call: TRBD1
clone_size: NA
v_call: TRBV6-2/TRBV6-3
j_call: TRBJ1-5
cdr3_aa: CASSLRTGIIGNQPQHF
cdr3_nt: TGTGCCAGCAGTCTAAGGACAGGGATTATCGGAAATCAGCCCCAGCATTTT

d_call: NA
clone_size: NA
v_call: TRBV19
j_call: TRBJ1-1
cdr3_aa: CASTPTENTEAFF
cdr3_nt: TGTGCCAGTACCCCGACAGAGAACACTGAAGCTTTCTTT

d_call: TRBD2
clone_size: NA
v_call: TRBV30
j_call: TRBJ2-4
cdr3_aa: CAWSLGLAAKNIQYF
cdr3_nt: TGTGCCTGGAGTCTGGGACTAGCGGCCAAAAACATTCAGTACTTC

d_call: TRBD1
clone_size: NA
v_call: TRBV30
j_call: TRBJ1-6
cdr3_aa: CAWSVSGGSSPLHF
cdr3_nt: TGTGCCTGGAGTGTATCAGGGGGAAGTTCACCCCTCCACTTT

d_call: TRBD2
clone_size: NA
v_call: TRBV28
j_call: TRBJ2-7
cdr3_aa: CASSLSPSGEGRQYF
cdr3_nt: TGTGCCAGCAGTTTATCCCCTAGCGGGGAGGGGCGGCAGTACTTC

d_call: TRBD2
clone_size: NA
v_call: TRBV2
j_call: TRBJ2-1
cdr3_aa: CASSAGLAGGGEQFF
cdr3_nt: TGTGCCAGCAGTGCGGGACTAGCGGGAGGGGGTGAGCAGTTCTTC

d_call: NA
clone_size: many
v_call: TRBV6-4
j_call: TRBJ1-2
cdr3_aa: CASSDEEGGGYTF
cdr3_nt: TGTGCCAGCAGTGACGAGGAGGGAGGTGGCTACACCTTC

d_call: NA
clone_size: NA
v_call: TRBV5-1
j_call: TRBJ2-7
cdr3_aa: CASSQGVVNEQYF
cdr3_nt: TGCGCCAGCAGTCAGGGTGTCGTCAACGAGCAGTACTTC

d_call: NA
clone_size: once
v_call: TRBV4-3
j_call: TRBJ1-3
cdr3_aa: CASSHSRGSSGNTIYF
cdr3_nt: TGCGCCAGCAGCCATTCCAGGGGAAGCTCTGGAAACACCATATATTTT

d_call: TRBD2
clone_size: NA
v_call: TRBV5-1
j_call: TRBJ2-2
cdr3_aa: CASSGLSGSYSSTGELFF
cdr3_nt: TGCGCCAGCAGCGGCCTTAGCGGGAGTTATTCGTCCACCGGGGAGCTGTTTTTT

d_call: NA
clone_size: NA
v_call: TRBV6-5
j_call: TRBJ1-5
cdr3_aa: CASSSGNQPQHF
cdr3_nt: TGTGCCAGCAGTTCCGGAAATCAGCCCCAGCATTTT

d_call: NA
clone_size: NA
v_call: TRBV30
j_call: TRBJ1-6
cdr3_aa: CAWSVQGSNSPLHF
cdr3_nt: TGTGCCTGGAGTGTACAGGGTAGCAATTCACCCCTCCACTTT

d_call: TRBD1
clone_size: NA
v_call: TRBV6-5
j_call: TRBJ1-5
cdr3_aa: CASSYTGTGNQPQHF
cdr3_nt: TGTGCCAGCAGTTACACAGGGACAGGGAATCAGCCCCAGCATTTT

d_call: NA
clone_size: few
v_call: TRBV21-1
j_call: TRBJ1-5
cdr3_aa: CASSKEGGSNQPQHF
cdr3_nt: TGTGCCAGCAGCAAAGAGGGGGGTAGCAATCAGCCCCAGCATTTT

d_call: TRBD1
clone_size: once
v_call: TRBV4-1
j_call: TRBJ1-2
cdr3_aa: CASSFLRTGTNYGYTF
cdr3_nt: TGCGCCAGCAGCTTTCTCCGGACAGGAACTAACTATGGCTACACCTTC

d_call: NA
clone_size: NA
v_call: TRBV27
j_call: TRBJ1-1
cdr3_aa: CASSLTPQGNTEAFF
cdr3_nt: TGTGCCAGCAGTTTAACCCCACAGGGGAACACTGAAGCTTTCTTT

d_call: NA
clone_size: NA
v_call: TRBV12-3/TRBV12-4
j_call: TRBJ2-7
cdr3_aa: CASSLAGRYEQYF
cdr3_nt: TGTGCCAGCAGTTTAGCGGGAAGGTACGAGCAGTACTTC

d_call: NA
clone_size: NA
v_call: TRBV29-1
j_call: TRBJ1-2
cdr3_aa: CSVEAQYNYGYTF
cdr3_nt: TGCAGCGTTGAGGCACAGTATAACTATGGCTACACCTTC

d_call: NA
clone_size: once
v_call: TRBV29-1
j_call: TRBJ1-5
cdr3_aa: CSVAGGSGNQPQHF
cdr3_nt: TGCAGCGTTGCGGGGGGGTCGGGCAATCAGCCCCAGCATTTT

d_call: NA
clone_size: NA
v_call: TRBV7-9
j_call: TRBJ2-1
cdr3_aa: CASSLVRMSYNEQFF
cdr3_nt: TGTGCCAGCAGCTTAGTAAGAATGAGCTACAATGAGCAGTTCTTC

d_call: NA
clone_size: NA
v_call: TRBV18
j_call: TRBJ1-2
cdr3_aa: CASSRDGNYGYTF
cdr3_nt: TGTGCCAGCTCACGGGACGGGAACTATGGCTACACCTTC

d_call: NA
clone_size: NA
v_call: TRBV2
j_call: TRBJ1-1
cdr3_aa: CASSEGGGNAEAFF
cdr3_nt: TGTGCCAGCAGTGAGGGCGGGGGTAACGCTGAAGCTTTCTTT

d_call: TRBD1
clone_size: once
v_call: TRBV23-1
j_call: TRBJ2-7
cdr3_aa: CASRIPRPDRGFVYEQYF
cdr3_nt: TGCGCCAGCAGAATTCCTCGCCCCGACAGGGGTTTTGTCTACGAGCAGTACTTC

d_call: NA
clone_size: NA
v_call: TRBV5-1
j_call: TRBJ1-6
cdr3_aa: CASSLATATDSPLHF
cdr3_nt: TGCGCCAGCAGCTTGGCCACAGCCACGGATTCACCCCTCCACTTT